The 16 T cell receptor beta chains below were found in one sample sequenced in a study of identical twins. Using its own MiXCR run on the 5' RACE reads, TCRdb lists one record per CDR3 protein. Of hundreds of thousands of distinct CDR3 sequences listed, less than 25% were seen once; the top ten hold around 4.5%. These data were likewise used in another study, on T cells expressing NK-cell markers.

The source material was PBMCs. Receptor source: a woman aged 18-30 years in good health.

The CDR3 DNA sequence: TGTGCCAGCAGCCAAGGGCTTAACTATGGCTACACCTTC. It yields the protein CASSQGLNYGYTF. The chain joins TRBV3-1 to TRBJ1-2; D gene unclear. Trimming cost V 1 base and J 1 base, with 4 bases left between them. Germline CDR1 LGHDT, CDR2 YNNKEL (reference sequence). The CDR3 loop spans 13 amino acids.

The chain is built from TRBV15 and TRBJ2-7; D is uncertain. CDR3 size: 15 residues. V dropped 6 bases and J dropped 4 bases, with 19 bases sitting between them. Germline V gives CDR1 LNHNV, CDR2 YYDKDF (reference sequence). As DNA, the CDR3 is TGTGCCACCAGAGCGACGGCCTTGGGATCGTACGAGCAGTACTTC. It is translated as CATRATALGSYEQYF.

This clonotype has a count of ten or more. V is TRBV29-1 and J is TRBJ1-5, with D possibly TRBD1 on 6 matching bases. Germline values: CDR1 SQVTM, CDR2 ANQGSEA. This CDR3 is built from 13 residues. V lost 4 bases to trimming and J lost 5 bases, with 12 bases between them. Written as DNA, the CDR3 is TGCAGCGTTGTACAGGGAATCGATCAGCCCCAGCATTTT. It translates to CSVVQGIDQPQHF. Full variable domain (outside the CDR3, taken from reference TRBV29-1 and TRBJ1-5): SAVISQKPSRDICQRGTSLTIQCQVDSQVTMMFWYRQQPGQSLTLIATANQGSEATYESGFVIDKFPISRPNLTFSTLTVSNMSPEDSSIYLCSVVQGIDQPQHFGDGTRLSIL.

This clonotype was seen a handful of times. V usage is TRBV3-1 and J usage is TRBJ2-2; 9 nucleotides agree with TRBD2. V shed 1 base and J 2 bases; nucleotides not matched to a gene: 2. Germline V gene data show CDR1 as LGHDT and CDR2 as YNNKEL (reference sequence). The CDR3 is 16 residues long. This CDR3 reads CASSQGLAVNTGELFF. For the CDR3, the DNA is TGTGCCAGCAGCCAAGGACTAGCGGTCAACACCGGGGAGCTGTTTTTT.

This clonotype has a count of ten or more. V gene TRBV15 combines with J gene TRBJ1-5, with a tentative D call TRBD1 (6 bases). This CDR3 has 14 residues. Trimming removed 5 bases at V and 5 bases at J, with 13 bases between. The germline gives CDR1 LNHNV, CDR2 YYDKDF (reference sequence). For the CDR3, the DNA is TGTGCCACCAGCCTAGGGGGGGCGGATCAGCCCCAGCATTTT. Its translation is CATSLGGADQPQHF.

This sequence joins TRBV12-3 or TRBV12-4 and TRBJ2-3; D gene ambiguous. The CDR3 has 17 residues. V lost 3 bases to trimming and J lost 4 bases, with 20 bases between them. The DNA of the CDR3 is TGTGCCAGCAGTTTTCGGGTCAGAGGCATGGGCGCAGATACGCAGTATTTT. Encoded protein: CASSFRVRGMGADTQYF.

J is TRBJ1-5 and V is TRBV12-3 or TRBV12-4; the D gene is possibly TRBD1 (5 bases). Trimming left V 2 bases short and J 0 bases short, with 8 bases between. CDR3 length equals 15 residues. CDR3 sequence (DNA): TGTGCCAGCAGTTTAAGGGGCTATAGCAATCAGCCCCAGCATTTT. It translates to CASSLRGYSNQPQHF.

This clonotype was counted ten times or more. V and J are TRBV7-9 and TRBJ1-1; D is possibly TRBD1 (5 bases). Germline CDR1 and CDR2: SEHNR and FQNEAQ (reference sequence). There are 12 residues in the CDR3. The ends were cut back, 6 bases at V and 5 bases at J, with 10 bases in the middle. The CDR3 DNA follows: TGTGCCAGCAGTCCGGGACGGACTGAAGCTTTCTTT. Translating it yields CASSPGRTEAFF.

The gene calls are TRBV20-1 and TRBJ1-1; unclear D gene. The germline V gene has CDR1 DFQATT and CDR2 SNEGSKA (reference sequence). The CDR3 consists of 13 residues. The V gene lost 3 bases and the J gene lost 1 base, with 9 bases spanning the gap. The CDR3 bases are TGCAGTGCTAGTGACGCAAAGAACACTGAAGCTTTCTTT. Translation: CSASDAKNTEAFF.

This clonotype was detected a few times. V and J are TRBV20-1 and TRBJ2-5, with D possibly being TRBD1 (5 bases). Germline CDR1 reads DFQATT; CDR2 reads SNEGSKA (reference sequence). V lost 3 bases, J lost 6 bases, and 11 bases lay in between. This CDR3 is built from 12 residues. The CDR3 sequence: CSASWGGQTQYF. CDR3 sequence (DNA): TGCAGTGCTAGTTGGGGCGGCCAGACCCAGTACTTC.

This clonotype was detected a few times. The J gene is TRBJ2-3, the V gene TRBV7-9; no firm D call. The CDR3 totals 10 residues. Between the trimmed V and J ends, which lost 8 bases and 5 bases, there was a span of 5 bases. The germline CDR1 and CDR2 sequences are SEHNR and FQNEAQ (reference sequence). CDR3 region: CASRRDTQYF. CDR3 nucleotide sequence: TGTGCCAGCCGCAGAGATACGCAGTATTTT.

The chain employs TRBV4-2 and TRBJ1-3; D unresolved. Trimming left V 4 bases short and J 8 bases short, with 15 bases between. Germline V gene data show CDR1 as LGHNA and CDR2 as YNFKEQ. This CDR3 has 14 residues. The CDR3 region is CASSPNEGSDTIYF. Written as DNA, the CDR3 is TGTGCCAGCAGCCCTAACGAAGGGTCGGACACCATATATTTT.

At least ten counts were recorded for this clonotype. The V call is TRBV12-3 or TRBV12-4, the J call TRBJ1-6; no definite D call. The length of the CDR3 is 14 residues. Trimming removed 5 bases from V and 7 bases from J, with 12 bases in between. The CDR3 is CASSTTLGNSPLHF. The CDR3 DNA is TGTGCCAGCAGTACCACACTCGGGAATTCACCCCTCCACTTT.

This clonotype was recorded a few times. The V and J genes are TRBV6-1 and TRBJ1-6, with 12 nucleotides matching TRBD1. V trimming: 5 bases; J trimming: 12 bases; junction bases outside the gene matches: 11. Germline V gene sequence: CDR1 MNHNS, CDR2 SASEGT. The CDR3 covers 16 residues. This CDR3 reads CASSKAGTGGNRPLHF. Here the CDR3 DNA reads TGTGCCAGCAGTAAGGCCGGGACAGGGGGCAACAGACCCCTCCACTTT.

This clonotype came up a few times. CDR3 DNA: TGCGCCAGCAGCCAAGATCTAGCCAGAAACACTGAAGCTTTCTTT. Its translation is CASSQDLARNTEAFF. The rearrangement uses TRBV4-3 and TRBJ1-1; D gene ambiguous. V lost 0 bases, J lost 2 bases, and 10 bases lay in between. This CDR3 has 15 amino acids. Germline CDR1 and CDR2: LGHNA and YSLEER.

This clonotype was picked up a small number of times. V gene TRBV20-1 combines with J gene TRBJ2-4, with TRBD2 matching 9 bases. The length of the CDR3 is 13 residues. The V gene's germline CDR1 is DFQATT and CDR2 SNEGSKA (reference sequence). J was trimmed by 8 bases and V by 3 bases; bases with no gene match: 5. The CDR3 reads CSASSGSFDIQYF. The DNA of the CDR3 is TGCAGTGCTAGTAGCGGGAGTTTTGACATTCAGTACTTC.